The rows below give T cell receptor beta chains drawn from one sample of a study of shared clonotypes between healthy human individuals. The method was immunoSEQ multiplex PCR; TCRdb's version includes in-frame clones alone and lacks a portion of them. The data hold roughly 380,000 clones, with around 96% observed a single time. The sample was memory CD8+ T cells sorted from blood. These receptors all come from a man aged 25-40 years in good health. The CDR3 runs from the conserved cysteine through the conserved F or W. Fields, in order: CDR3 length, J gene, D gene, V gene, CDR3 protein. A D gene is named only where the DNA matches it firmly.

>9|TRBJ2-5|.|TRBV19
CASPWGQYF
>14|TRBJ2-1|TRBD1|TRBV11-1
CASSLGTGYNEQFF
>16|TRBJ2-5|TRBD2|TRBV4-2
CASSHGKSGAQETQYF
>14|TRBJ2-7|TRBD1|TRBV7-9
CASSLVGTGGEQYF
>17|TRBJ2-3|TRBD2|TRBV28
CASTVSTSGRLSDTQYF
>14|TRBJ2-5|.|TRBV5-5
CASSLRRRRETQYF
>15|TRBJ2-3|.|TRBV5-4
CASRNPSSSTDTQYF
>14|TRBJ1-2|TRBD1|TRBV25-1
CASSRPGTGYGYTF
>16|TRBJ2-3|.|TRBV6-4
CASSHHGTSSTDTQYF
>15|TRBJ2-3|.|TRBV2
CASNSAVYSTDTQYF
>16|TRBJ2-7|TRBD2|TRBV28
CASSSLAGEVKYEQYF
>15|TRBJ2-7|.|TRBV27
CASSLSGTISGEQYF
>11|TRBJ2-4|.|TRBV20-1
CSARGGAPQYF
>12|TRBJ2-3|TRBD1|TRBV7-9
CAIDRGTDTQYF
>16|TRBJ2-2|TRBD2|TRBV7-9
CASSVWLAGSTGELFF
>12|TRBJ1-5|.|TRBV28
CASSLAGGPQHF
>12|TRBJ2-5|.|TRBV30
CAWIEGLETQYF
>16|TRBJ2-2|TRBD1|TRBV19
CASSTRQGTDTGELFF
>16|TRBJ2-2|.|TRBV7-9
CASRLDYRADTGELFF
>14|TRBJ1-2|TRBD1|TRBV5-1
CASSPPQGARGYTF
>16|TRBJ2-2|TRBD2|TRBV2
CASRNFGTSHTGELFF
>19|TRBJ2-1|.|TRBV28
CASSLSAGRSFGSYNEQFF
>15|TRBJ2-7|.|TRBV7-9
CASSLWSGPAYEQYF
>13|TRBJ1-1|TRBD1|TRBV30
CAWGGQGIVEAFF
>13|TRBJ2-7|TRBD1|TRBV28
CASSRDRTFEQYF
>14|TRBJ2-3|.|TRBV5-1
CASTPPGPIDTQYF
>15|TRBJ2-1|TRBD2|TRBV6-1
CASRPTSGRLRDQFF
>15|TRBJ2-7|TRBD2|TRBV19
CASRPEGLAGGPKYF
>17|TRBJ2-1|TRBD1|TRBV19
CASTSRDRGGVYNEQFF
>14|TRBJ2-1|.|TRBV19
CASSIDYSVNEQFF
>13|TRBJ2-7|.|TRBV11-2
CASSLGGDKEQYF
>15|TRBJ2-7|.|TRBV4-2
CASSQEPAGHYEQYF
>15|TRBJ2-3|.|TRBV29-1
CSVEGQGKGTDTQYF
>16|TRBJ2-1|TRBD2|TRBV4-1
CASSQGTSGRANEQFF
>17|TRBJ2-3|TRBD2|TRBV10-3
CAISHTGTSSTTDTQYF
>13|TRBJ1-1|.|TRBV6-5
CASSYSKDTEAFF
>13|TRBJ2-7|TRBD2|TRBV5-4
CASSRGLAYEQYF
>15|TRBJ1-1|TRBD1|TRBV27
CASKGQGNMNTEAFF
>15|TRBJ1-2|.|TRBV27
CASSLRTPTRYGYTF
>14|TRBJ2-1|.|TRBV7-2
CASSLETGYNEQFF
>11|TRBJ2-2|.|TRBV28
CASSLSGELFF
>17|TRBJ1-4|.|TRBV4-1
CASSQDPLQGPNEKLFF
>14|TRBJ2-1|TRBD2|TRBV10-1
CASSDLAGVSEQFF
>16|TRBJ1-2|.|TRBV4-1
CASSQELQRDDYGYTF
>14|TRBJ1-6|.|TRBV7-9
CASSTGGPNSPLHF
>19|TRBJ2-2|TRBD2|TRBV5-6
CASSFRSSGPSSNTGELFF